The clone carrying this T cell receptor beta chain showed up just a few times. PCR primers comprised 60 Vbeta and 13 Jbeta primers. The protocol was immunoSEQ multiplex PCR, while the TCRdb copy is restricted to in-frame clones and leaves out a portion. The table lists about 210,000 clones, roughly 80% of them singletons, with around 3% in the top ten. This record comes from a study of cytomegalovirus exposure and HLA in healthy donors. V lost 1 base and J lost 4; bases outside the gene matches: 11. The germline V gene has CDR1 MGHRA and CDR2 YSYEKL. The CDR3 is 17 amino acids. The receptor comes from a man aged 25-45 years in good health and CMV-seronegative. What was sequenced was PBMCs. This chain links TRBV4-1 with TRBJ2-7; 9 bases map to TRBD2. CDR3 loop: CASSQGRFGTSLYEQYF. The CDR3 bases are TGCGCCAGCAGCCAAGGGAGATTCGGGACTAGCTTGTACGAGCAGTACTTC.